This T cell receptor beta chain was sequenced during a study of blood T cells in healthy people across ages. The CDR3 extends over 16 amino acids. CDR1 DFQATT and CDR2 SNEGSKA come from the germline V gene (reference sequence). V trimming: 6 bases; J trimming: 8 bases; junction bases outside the gene matches: 17. Together with a sample-barcoded 5' primer, a J-beta primer mix was included in a second PCR lasting roughly 6 to 12 cycles. Via MiXCR, TCRdb re-called the 5' RACE reads, giving one row per CDR3 protein. The sample has about a million distinct CDR3 sequences; 51% are singletons. The TCR sequence derives from an older woman in good health. The chain couples TRBV20-1 to TRBJ2-1; 9 bases fit TRBD2. Input material: blood. The CDR3 nucleotides read TGCAGTGCCGACCCCCCCTTGGCGGGAGGGCTCCATGAGCAGTTCTTC. It codes for CSADPPLAGGLHEQFF.